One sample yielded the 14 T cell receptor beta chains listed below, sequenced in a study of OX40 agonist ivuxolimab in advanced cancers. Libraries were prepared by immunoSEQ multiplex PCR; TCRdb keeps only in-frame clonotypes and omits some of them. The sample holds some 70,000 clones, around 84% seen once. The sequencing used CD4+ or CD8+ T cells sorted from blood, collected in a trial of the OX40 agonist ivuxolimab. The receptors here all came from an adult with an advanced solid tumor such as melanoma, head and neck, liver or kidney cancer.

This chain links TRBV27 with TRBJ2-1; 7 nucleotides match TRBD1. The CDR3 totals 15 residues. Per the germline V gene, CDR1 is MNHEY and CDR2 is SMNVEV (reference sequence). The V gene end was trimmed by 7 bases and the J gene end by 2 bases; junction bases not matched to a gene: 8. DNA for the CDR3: TGTGCCAGCACTAAGGGACAGAAAACCTACAATGAGCAGTTCTTC. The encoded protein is CASTKGQKTYNEQFF.

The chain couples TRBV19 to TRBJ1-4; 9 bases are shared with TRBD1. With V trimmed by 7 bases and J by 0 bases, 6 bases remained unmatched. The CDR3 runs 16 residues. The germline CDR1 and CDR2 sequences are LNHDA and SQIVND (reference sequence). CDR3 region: CASTRDRDTTNEKLFF. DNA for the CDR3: TGTGCCAGTACCCGGGACAGGGATACAACTAATGAAAAACTGTTTTTT.

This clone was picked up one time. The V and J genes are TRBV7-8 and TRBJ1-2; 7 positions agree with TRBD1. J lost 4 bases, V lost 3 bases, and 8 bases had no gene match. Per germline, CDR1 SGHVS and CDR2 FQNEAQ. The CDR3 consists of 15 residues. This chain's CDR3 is CASSFGLDRAYGYTF. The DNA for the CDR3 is TGTGCCAGCAGCTTTGGCCTCGACAGGGCCTATGGCTACACCTTC.

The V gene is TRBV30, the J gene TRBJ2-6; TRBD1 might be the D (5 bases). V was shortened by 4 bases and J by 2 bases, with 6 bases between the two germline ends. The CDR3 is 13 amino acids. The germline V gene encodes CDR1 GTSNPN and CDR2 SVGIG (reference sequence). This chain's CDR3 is CAWIGAGANVLTF. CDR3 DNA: TGTGCCTGGATAGGGGCTGGGGCCAACGTCCTGACTTTC.

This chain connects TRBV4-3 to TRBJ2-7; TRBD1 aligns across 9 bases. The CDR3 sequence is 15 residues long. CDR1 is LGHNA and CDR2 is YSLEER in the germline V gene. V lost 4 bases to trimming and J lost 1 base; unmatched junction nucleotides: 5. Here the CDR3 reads CASSPGQGPSYEQYF. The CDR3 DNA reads TGCGCCAGCAGCCCGGGACAGGGCCCATCCTACGAGCAGTACTTC.

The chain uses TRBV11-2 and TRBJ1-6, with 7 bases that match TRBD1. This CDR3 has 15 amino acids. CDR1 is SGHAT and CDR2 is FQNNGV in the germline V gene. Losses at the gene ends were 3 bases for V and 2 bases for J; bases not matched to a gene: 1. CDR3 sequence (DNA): TGTGCCAGCAGCTTTCAGGGGGCCTATAATTCACCCCTCCACTTT. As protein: CASSFQGAYNSPLHF.

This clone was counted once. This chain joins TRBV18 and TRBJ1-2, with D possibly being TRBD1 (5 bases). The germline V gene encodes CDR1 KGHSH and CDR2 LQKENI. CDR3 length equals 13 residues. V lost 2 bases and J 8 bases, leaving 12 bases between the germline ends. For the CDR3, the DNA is TGTGCCAGCTCACCAGGGGCAGGTGAGGGCTACACCTTC. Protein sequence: CASSPGAGEGYTF.

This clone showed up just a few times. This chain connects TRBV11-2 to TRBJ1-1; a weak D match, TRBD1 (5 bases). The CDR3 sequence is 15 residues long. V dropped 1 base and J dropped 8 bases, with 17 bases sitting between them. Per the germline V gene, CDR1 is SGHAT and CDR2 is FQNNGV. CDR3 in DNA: TGTGCCAGCAGCTTAGCGAGGGGCCAGGGATTGGAAGCTTTCTTT. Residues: CASSLARGQGLEAFF.

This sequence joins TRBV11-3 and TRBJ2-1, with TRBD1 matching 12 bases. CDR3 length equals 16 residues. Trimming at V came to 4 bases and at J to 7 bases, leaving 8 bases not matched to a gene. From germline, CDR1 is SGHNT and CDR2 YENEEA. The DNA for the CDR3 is TGTGCCAGCAGCTCGCGGGGACAGGGGGCCAGGAATGAGCAGTTCTTC. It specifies CASSSRGQGARNEQFF.

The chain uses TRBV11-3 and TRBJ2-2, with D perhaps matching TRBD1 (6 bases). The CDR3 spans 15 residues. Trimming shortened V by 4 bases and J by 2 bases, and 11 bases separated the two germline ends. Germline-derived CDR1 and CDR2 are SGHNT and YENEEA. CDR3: CASSSRTANTGELFF. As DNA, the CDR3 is TGTGCCAGCAGCTCCCGGACAGCCAACACCGGGGAGCTGTTTTTT.

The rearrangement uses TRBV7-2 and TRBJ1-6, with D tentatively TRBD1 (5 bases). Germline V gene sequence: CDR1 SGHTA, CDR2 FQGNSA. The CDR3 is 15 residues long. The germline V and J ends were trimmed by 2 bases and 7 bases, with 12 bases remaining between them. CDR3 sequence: CASSLTRDGNSPLHF. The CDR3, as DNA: TGTGCCAGCAGCTTAACCCGGGACGGCAATTCACCCCTCCACTTT. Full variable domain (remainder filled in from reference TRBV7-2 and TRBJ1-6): GAGVSQSPSNKVTEKGKDVELRCDPISGHTALYWYRQSLGQGLEFLIYFQGNSAPDKSGLPSDRFSAERTGGSVSTLTIQRTQQEDSAVYLCASSLTRDGNSPLHFGNGTRLTVT.

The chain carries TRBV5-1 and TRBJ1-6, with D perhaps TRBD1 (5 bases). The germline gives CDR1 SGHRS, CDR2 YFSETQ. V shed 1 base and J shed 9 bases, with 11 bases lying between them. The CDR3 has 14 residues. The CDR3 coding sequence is TGCGCCAGCAGCTTGTGCGGGGGGGGTTCACCCCTCCACTTT. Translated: CASSLCGGGSPLHF. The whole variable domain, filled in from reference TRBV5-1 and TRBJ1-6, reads KAGVTQTPRYLIKTRGQQVTLSCSPISGHRSVSWYQQTPGQGLQFLFEYFSETQRNKGNFPGRFSGRQFSNSRSEMNVSTLELGDSALYLCASSLCGGGSPLHFGNGTRLTVT.

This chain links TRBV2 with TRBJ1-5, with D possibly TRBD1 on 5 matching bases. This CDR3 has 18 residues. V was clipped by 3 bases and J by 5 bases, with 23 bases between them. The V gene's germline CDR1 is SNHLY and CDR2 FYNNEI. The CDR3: CASSDFDWGQGVDQPQHF. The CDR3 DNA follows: TGTGCCAGCAGTGACTTTGATTGGGGTCAGGGAGTGGATCAGCCCCAGCATTTT.

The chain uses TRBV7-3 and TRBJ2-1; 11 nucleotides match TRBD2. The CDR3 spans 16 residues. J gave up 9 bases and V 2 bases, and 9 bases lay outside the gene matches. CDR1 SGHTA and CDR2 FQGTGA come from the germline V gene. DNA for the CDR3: TGTGCCAGCAGCTTAGTAGCGGGGGGGCATCCAACTGAGCAGTTCTTC. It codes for CASSLVAGGHPTEQFF.